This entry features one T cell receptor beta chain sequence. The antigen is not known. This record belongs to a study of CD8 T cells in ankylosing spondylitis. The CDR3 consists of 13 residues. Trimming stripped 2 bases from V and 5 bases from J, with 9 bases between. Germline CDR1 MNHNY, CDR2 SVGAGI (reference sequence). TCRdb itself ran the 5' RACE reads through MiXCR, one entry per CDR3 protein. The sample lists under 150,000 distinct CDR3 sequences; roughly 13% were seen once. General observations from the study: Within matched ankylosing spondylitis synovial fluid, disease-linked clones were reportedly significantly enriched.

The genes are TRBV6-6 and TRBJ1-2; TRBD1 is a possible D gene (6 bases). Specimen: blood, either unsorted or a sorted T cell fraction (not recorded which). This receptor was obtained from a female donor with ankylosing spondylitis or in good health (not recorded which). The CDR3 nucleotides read TGTGCCAGCAGTTACGCACAGGGATATGGCTACACCTTC. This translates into CASSYAQGYGYTF.